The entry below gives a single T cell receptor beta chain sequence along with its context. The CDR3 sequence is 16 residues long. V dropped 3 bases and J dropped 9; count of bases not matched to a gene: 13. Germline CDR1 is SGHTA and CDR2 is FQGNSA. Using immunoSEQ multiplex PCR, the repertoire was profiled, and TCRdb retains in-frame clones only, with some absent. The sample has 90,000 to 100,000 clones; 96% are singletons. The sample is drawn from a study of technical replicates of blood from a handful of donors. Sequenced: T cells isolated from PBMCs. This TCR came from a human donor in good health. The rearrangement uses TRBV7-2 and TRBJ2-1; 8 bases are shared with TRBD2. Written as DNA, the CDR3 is TGTGCCAGCAGCTTTGGGGCCGGGACTAGAGTTGCTGAGCAGTTCTTC. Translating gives CASSFGAGTRVAEQFF.